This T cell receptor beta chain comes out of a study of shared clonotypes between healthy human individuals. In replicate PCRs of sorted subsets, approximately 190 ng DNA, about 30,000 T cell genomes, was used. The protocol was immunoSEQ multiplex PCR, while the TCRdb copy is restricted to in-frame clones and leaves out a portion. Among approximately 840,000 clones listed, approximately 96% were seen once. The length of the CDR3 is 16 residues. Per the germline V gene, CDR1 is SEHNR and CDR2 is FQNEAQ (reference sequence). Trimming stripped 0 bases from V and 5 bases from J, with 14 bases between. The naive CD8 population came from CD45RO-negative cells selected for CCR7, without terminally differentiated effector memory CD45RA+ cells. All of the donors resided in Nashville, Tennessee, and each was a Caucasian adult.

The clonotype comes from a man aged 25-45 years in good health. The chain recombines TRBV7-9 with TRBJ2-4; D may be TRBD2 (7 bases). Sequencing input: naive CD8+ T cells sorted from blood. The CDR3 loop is CASSLAGRGTENIQYF. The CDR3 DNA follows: TGTGCCAGCAGCTTAGCTGGGAGGGGGACTGAAAACATTCAGTACTTC.